Each of the 29 T cell receptor beta chains below was sequenced from the same sample in a study of beta chain features in type 1 diabetes. The study's findings and limits: Moderate yet significant TCRB CDR3 shortening was seen in Type 1 diabetes patients in all four CD4+ subsets.

Which antigens these TCRs recognize remains unknown. Every isolated RNA sample was fully reverse transcribed, so sequencing captured expressed TCRB transcripts. Sequencing was performed with immunoSEQ multiplex PCR; in TCRdb, only in-frame clones are kept and a portion is missing. The repertoire holds more than 300,000 clones, approximately 12% seen once, with 0.0095% to 0.011% in the top ten. Sample: naive CD4+ T cells from blood. All receptors come from a woman between 18 and 29 years old with type 1 diabetes.

Only a few counts were recorded for this clone. J is TRBJ2-7 and V is TRBV28; weak D call: TRBD2 (5 bases). Trimming cost V 6 bases and J 1 base, with 10 bases left between them. This CDR3 has 13 amino acids. CDR1 and CDR2 (germline): MDHEN, SYDVKM. The CDR3 here is CASRVGVSYEQYF. Written as DNA, the CDR3 is TGTGCCAGCAGGGTCGGGGTTTCCTACGAGCAGTACTTC. Together with reference TRBV28 and TRBJ2-7, the CDR3 gives the full variable domain: DVKVTQSSRYLVKRTGEKVFLECVQDMDHENMFWYRQDPGLGLRLIYFSYDVKMKEKGDIPEGYSVSREKKERFSLILESASTNQTSMYLCASRVGVSYEQYFGPGTRLTVT.

There are a few counts of this clone. The chain couples TRBV15 to TRBJ1-5; D uncertain. The germline V gene encodes CDR1 LNHNV and CDR2 YYDKDF (reference sequence). The CDR3 spans 12 residues. V lost 4 bases to trimming and J lost 10 bases, with 11 bases between them. The CDR3 region is CATSTLEGPQHF. The CDR3 DNA reads as TGTGCCACCAGCACCCTAGAAGGACCCCAGCATTTT.

This clone was seen only a few times. The CDR3 DNA follows: TGTGCCAGCAGCCCCGGACAGGATCTCGAGCAGTACTTC. Protein sequence: CASSPGQDLEQYF. The V and J genes are TRBV6-1 and TRBJ2-7, with 7 bases that match TRBD1. Unmatched junction bases numbered 8, after V lost 6 bases and J lost 6 bases. CDR1 is MNHNS and CDR2 is SASEGT in the germline V gene. This CDR3 contains 13 residues.

This clone was detected a few times. The chain is built from TRBV29-1 and TRBJ1-2, with 7 nucleotides matching TRBD1. The J segment lost 0 bases and the V segment lost 5 bases, leaving 6 bases of the junction unmatched. In germline, CDR1 is SQVTM, CDR2 ANQGSEA. The CDR3 length is 14 residues. The CDR3 DNA sequence: TGCAGCGTTCATGACAGGGTAGCTAACTATGGCTACACCTTC. The encoded protein is CSVHDRVANYGYTF. Complete variable domain (other parts from reference TRBV29-1 and TRBJ1-2): SAVISQKPSRDICQRGTSLTIQCQVDSQVTMMFWYRQQPGQSLTLIATANQGSEATYESGFVIDKFPISRPNLTFSTLTVSNMSPEDSSIYLCSVHDRVANYGYTFGSGTRLTVV.

A few counts support this clone. This chain links TRBV27 with TRBJ2-7; the D gene is possibly TRBD1 (6 bases). Trimming took 6 bases from V and 6 from J, leaving 21 bases between them. The CDR3 has 15 amino acids. Germline V CDR1 and CDR2: MNHEY, SMNVEV (reference sequence). CDR3 DNA: TGTGCCAGCAGCCATGGGGGCGGCAGGGGTGGCGAGCAGTACTTC. It codes for CASSHGGGRGGEQYF.

V gene TRBV28 combines with J gene TRBJ2-7, with 10 bases aligning to TRBD1. Trimming took 5 bases from V and 2 from J; bases not matched to a gene: 6. The CDR3 runs 15 residues. The germline CDR1 and CDR2 sequences are MDHEN and SYDVKM. The CDR3 region is CASSPWTGGAYEQYF. CDR3 nucleotide sequence: TGTGCCAGCAGTCCCTGGACAGGGGGAGCCTACGAGCAGTACTTC.

The chain carries TRBV29-1 and TRBJ1-1; D is ambiguous. Germline loops: CDR1 SQVTM, CDR2 ANQGSEA. The CDR3 totals 12 residues. Trimming removed 3 bases at V and 1 base at J, with 6 bases between. The CDR3 spells CSVDPGNTEAFF. CDR3 coding DNA: TGCAGCGTTGACCCCGGGAACACTGAAGCTTTCTTT.

Note on this clone: A read error may produce the germline difference seen at one junction end. The chain recombines TRBV7-2 with TRBJ2-7; TRBD2 agrees at 12 bases. CDR1 and CDR2 (germline): SGHTA, FQGNSA. There are 15 residues in the CDR3. The CDR3 region is CASSLGLAGSYAQYF. The CDR3 DNA reads TGTGCCAGCAGCCTAGGACTAGCGGGATCCTACGCGCAGTACTTC.

This clone has a handful of counts. The chain recombines TRBV29-1 with TRBJ2-3; perhaps TRBD1 as D (6 bases). From germline, CDR1 is SQVTM and CDR2 ANQGSEA. Between the trimmed V and J ends, which lost 3 bases and 3 bases, there was a span of 16 bases. The CDR3 runs to 15 residues. The CDR3 coding sequence is TGCAGCGTTGAGTTGGGGGCCGCTCAAACAGATACGCAGTATTTT. Translated, it gives CSVELGAAQTDTQYF.

Only a few counts were recorded for this clone. V and J are TRBV13 and TRBJ2-5; no clear D. The germline V gene has CDR1 PRHDT and CDR2 FYEKMQ (reference sequence). The CDR3 extends over 16 amino acids. Trimming cost V 0 bases and J 5 bases, with 16 bases left between them. This chain's CDR3 is CASSLGDRVNEETQYF. CDR3 coding DNA: TGTGCCAGCAGCTTAGGCGACCGGGTAAATGAGGAGACCCAGTACTTC.

CDR3 loop: CASSPIGGAGAQETQYF. As DNA, the CDR3 is TGTGCCAGCTCACCAATTGGAGGAGCAGGGGCCCAAGAGACCCAGTACTTC. V is TRBV18 and J is TRBJ2-5, with TRBD1 as a possible D gene (6 bases). V lost 2 bases, J lost 1 base, and 17 bases lay in between. The length of the CDR3 is 17 residues. Germline CDR1 reads KGHSH; CDR2 reads LQKENI.

The chain combines TRBV16 with TRBJ2-7; D gene unclear. This CDR3 is 14 amino acids long. Trimming stripped 0 bases from V and 2 bases from J, with 8 bases between. The germline V gene has CDR1 KGHSY and CDR2 FQNENV. DNA for the CDR3: TGTGCCAGCAGCCAATCCCCAGGCCCCTACGAGCAGTACTTC. Protein sequence: CASSQSPGPYEQYF.

This clone was observed a handful of times. This chain joins TRBV6-5 and TRBJ2-1; 7 bases map to TRBD2. The CDR3 spans 15 residues. With V trimmed by 6 bases and J by 3 bases, 8 bases remained unmatched. CDR1 and CDR2 (germline): MNHEY, SVGAGI. The CDR3 DNA is TGTGCCAGCAGAATCAGCGGGGAGAACTACAATGAGCAGTTCTTC. This encodes CASRISGENYNEQFF.

In its sample, this clone was seen a few times. The chain combines TRBV4-3 with TRBJ2-1, with D possibly matching TRBD1 (5 bases). This CDR3 region has 17 residues. V lost 4 bases and J 2 bases, leaving 18 bases between the germline ends. Germline CDR1 LGHNA, CDR2 YSLEER. CDR3 sequence reads: CASSPKGLGGTYNEQFF. The CDR3 coding sequence is TGCGCCAGCAGCCCAAAGGGGCTTGGCGGAACCTACAATGAGCAGTTCTTC.

This clone was seen repeatedly, ten times or more. One junction end disagrees with the germline gene, perhaps due to a read error. V and J are TRBV14 and TRBJ2-4; tentatively, D is TRBD2 (6 bases). The germline CDR1 and CDR2 sequences are SGHDN and FVKESK. CDR3 length: 12 residues. CDR3 residues: CASSQARGTQHF. The CDR3 region has the DNA TGTGCCAGCAGCCAGGCTCGCGGGACCCAACACTTC.

CDR3 DNA sequence: TGTGCCAGCAGTTTATCATCCAGGGCCACCTACGAGCAGTACTTC. Amino acids: CASSLSSRATYEQYF. The rearrangement joins TRBV28 to TRBJ2-7; tentative D call: TRBD1 (5 bases). There are 15 residues in the CDR3. Trimming stripped 1 base from V and 2 bases from J, with 12 bases between. Germline CDR1 is MDHEN and CDR2 is SYDVKM.

This clone was counted only a few times. The CDR3 nucleotides read TGTGCCTGGAGTGGAGGGTCCTATAGCAATCAGCCCCAGCATTTT. Translation: CAWSGGSYSNQPQHF. V and J are TRBV30 and TRBJ1-5; D unclear. CDR1 and CDR2 (germline): GTSNPN, SVGIG (reference sequence). Between the trimmed V and J ends, which lost 1 base and 0 bases, there was a span of 10 bases. The CDR3 length is 15 residues.

The J gene is TRBJ2-1, the V gene TRBV18, with a possible D match to TRBD1 (7 bases). The ends were cut back, 9 bases at V and 3 bases at J, with 9 bases in the middle. There are 12 residues in the CDR3. Germline V lookup: CDR1 KGHSH, CDR2 LQKENI. CDR3 DNA sequence: TGTGCCAGTCAGGGGGGCTACAATGAGCAGTTCTTC. Encoded protein: CASQGGYNEQFF.

The chain has TRBV18 and TRBJ2-7; 8 nucleotides match TRBD1. CDR3 length: 13 amino acids. J lost 4 bases, V lost 5 bases, and 4 bases had no gene match. Germline V gene sequence: CDR1 KGHSH, CDR2 LQKENI. In DNA form, the CDR3 reads TGTGCCAGCTCAGACCGGGACAGGTACGAGCAGTACTTC. Translating gives CASSDRDRYEQYF.

V gene TRBV7-3 combines with J gene TRBJ2-7, with 7 bases aligning to TRBD2. V was pared by 2 bases and J by 7 bases, with 5 bases of the junction left unmatched. CDR3 length: 13 amino acids. Germline V gives CDR1 SGHTA, CDR2 FQGTGA. As DNA, the CDR3 is TGTGCCAGCAGCTTATCCAGCGGGAAGGAGCAGTACTTC. Translation gives CASSLSSGKEQYF.

This clone was counted a few times. The V gene is TRBV11-2, the J gene TRBJ2-6, with 9 positions matching TRBD2. This CDR3 region has 17 residues. With V trimmed by 5 bases and J by 7 bases, 12 bases remained unmatched. Germline CDR1 and CDR2: SGHAT and FQNNGV. The CDR3 spells CASSPYSGLATANVLTF. The CDR3 DNA is TGTGCCAGCAGCCCGTACTCGGGACTAGCTACCGCCAACGTCCTGACTTTC.

This clone occurred a few times. The chain carries TRBV7-9 and TRBJ2-1; 11 bases fit TRBD1. CDR3 size: 15 residues. CDR1 and CDR2 (germline): SEHNR, FQNEAQ (reference sequence). The V segment lost 1 base and the J segment 9 bases; nucleotides outside the gene matches: 5. The CDR3 spells CASSLGTGGAFEQFF. The DNA for the CDR3 is TGTGCCAGCAGCTTAGGGACAGGGGGCGCGTTTGAGCAGTTCTTC.

This clone was counted a few times. The chain uses TRBV6-1 and TRBJ1-1; unclear D gene. The CDR3 has 13 residues. The germline V gene has CDR1 MNHNS and CDR2 SASEGT. Trimming cost V 2 bases and J 2 bases, with 6 bases left between them. CDR3 residues: CASSEYLNTEAFF. As DNA, the CDR3 is TGTGCCAGCAGTGAATATCTAAACACTGAAGCTTTCTTT.

Turning to this clone: The sample has other DNA sequences that encode this CDR3 too. This chain links TRBV6-5 with TRBJ1-1; no definite D call. Per the germline V gene, CDR1 is MNHEY and CDR2 is SVGAGI. This CDR3 has 15 residues. Trimming removed 2 bases from V and 2 bases from J, with 12 bases in between. The CDR3 here is CASSYQPQVNTEAFF. The CDR3 bases are TGTGCCAGCAGTTACCAGCCCCAGGTAAACACTGAAGCTTTCTTT.

The chain uses TRBV19 and TRBJ1-4, with D unresolved. CDR3 length: 13 residues. From germline, CDR1 is LNHDA and CDR2 SQIVND (reference sequence). Between the trimmed V and J ends, which lost 10 bases and 10 bases, there was a span of 19 bases. CDR3 DNA sequence: TGTGCCACTAAATCCACCCCAGAGGGAAAACTGTTTTTT. Translation: CATKSTPEGKLFF.

V gene TRBV7-9 combines with J gene TRBJ2-2; 8 bases align to TRBD1. The V and J ends lost 2 bases and 4 bases, in that order; junction bases with no gene match: 0. The V gene's germline CDR1 is SEHNR and CDR2 FQNEAQ (reference sequence). This CDR3 has 14 amino acids. The CDR3 sequence: CASSLQGATGELFF. Written as DNA, the CDR3 is TGTGCCAGCAGCTTACAGGGGGCCACCGGGGAGCTGTTTTTT.

This clone was counted a few times. J is TRBJ1-1 and V is TRBV14; D is ambiguous. In germline, CDR1 is SGHDN, CDR2 FVKESK. V was pared by 8 bases and J by 3 bases, with 19 bases between. This CDR3 has 15 amino acids. CDR3 coding DNA: TGTGCCAGCTCACACACCCTGGCCGGGGACACTGAAGCTTTCTTT. Translated, it gives CASSHTLAGDTEAFF.

This rearrangement joins TRBV21-1 to TRBJ2-5; TRBD1, the D gene given by the table, was not confirmed from the DNA. TRBV21-1 is noted as a pseudogene. The CDR3 runs 13 residues. The CDR3 sequence: CASPTGGRETQYF. The CDR3 DNA sequence: TGTGCCAGCCCAACAGGGGGCCGCGAGACCCAGTACTTC.

This clone was seen only a few times. The rearrangement uses TRBV7-2 and TRBJ2-3, with 7 bases aligning to TRBD1. After removal of 6 bases from V and 0 bases from J, the junction contained 6 bases not matched to a gene. The CDR3 sequence is 15 residues long. Germline CDR1 reads SGHTA; CDR2 reads FQGNSA. Written as DNA, the CDR3 is TGTGCCAGCAGGATAACAGGGGAAAGCACAGATACGCAGTATTTT. Residues: CASRITGESTDTQYF.